The 2 T cell receptor beta chains listed next were all sequenced from one sample in a study of cytomegalovirus exposure and HLA in healthy donors. Repertoires were generated with immunoSEQ multiplex PCR, while TCRdb's copy carries only in-frame clones and drops some. The data hold approximately 160,000 clones, with less than 90% observed a single time. The sequenced material came from PBMCs. These receptor sequences come from a woman aged 18-29 years in good health and CMV-seropositive.

The J gene is TRBJ1-2, the V gene TRBV7-3; D gene unclear. The germline CDR1 and CDR2 sequences are SGHTA and FQGTGA. The V end was cut by 5 bases, the J end by 2 bases, with 12 bases between. This CDR3 comprises 14 residues. The CDR3 DNA is TGTGCCAGCAGCCCTAGGGCGGGGAACTATGGCTACACCTTC. Translated, it gives CASSPRAGNYGYTF.

This rearrangement joins TRBV4-1 to TRBJ2-7, with a tentative D call TRBD2 (5 bases). V was shortened by 4 bases and J by 0 bases, with 10 bases between the two germline ends. Germline assignment: CDR1 MGHRA and CDR2 YSYEKL. This CDR3 is built from 14 residues. CDR3: CASSRLRASYEQYF. DNA for the CDR3: TGCGCCAGCAGCCGTTTGCGGGCCTCCTACGAGCAGTACTTC.